This is a list of T cell receptor beta chains from one sample in a study of long-term antiretroviral therapy in people with HIV. TCRdb's copy holds only in-frame clones and misses some; the assay was immunoSEQ multiplex PCR. The table lists about 16,000 clones, just over 75% of them singletons. Sequencing used unsorted PBMCs, obtained 2.1 years after starting antiretroviral therapy. These receptor sequences come from a man aged 35-49 years with HIV. Each CDR3 is given without its conserved first and last residue. Fields, in order: D gene, J gene, V gene, CDR3 protein. D genes are given only for firm matches.

d_gene: TRBD1
j_gene: TRBJ2-7
v_gene: TRBV30
CDR3aa: AWSGGTGRYEQY

d_gene: TRBD1
j_gene: TRBJ1-4
v_gene: TRBV12-5
CDR3aa: ASGWGTGVNEKLF

d_gene: .
j_gene: TRBJ1-2
v_gene: TRBV5-1
CDR3aa: ASSLHRGDYGYT

d_gene: .
j_gene: TRBJ2-1
v_gene: TRBV4-1
CDR3aa: ASSPQVRSEEEQF

d_gene: .
j_gene: TRBJ2-6
v_gene: TRBV29-1
CDR3aa: SVEAGTGANVLT

d_gene: .
j_gene: TRBJ2-2
v_gene: TRBV29-1
CDR3aa: SVEALGGATGELF

d_gene: TRBD2
j_gene: TRBJ2-7
v_gene: TRBV10-3
CDR3aa: ASSLGTSGDYEQY

d_gene: .
j_gene: TRBJ1-1
v_gene: TRBV7-9
CDR3aa: ASSLARGRDTEAF

d_gene: TRBD1
j_gene: TRBJ1-4
v_gene: TRBV5-1
CDR3aa: ASEKGTGLKEKLF

d_gene: .
j_gene: TRBJ2-7
v_gene: TRBV5-1
CDR3aa: ASSLGWGNYEQY

d_gene: .
j_gene: TRBJ2-4
v_gene: TRBV5-4
CDR3aa: ASSGDRYRDIQY

d_gene: .
j_gene: TRBJ1-1
v_gene: TRBV4-1
CDR3aa: ASSQGRDMNTEAF

d_gene: .
j_gene: TRBJ2-3
v_gene: TRBV6-1
CDR3aa: ASREGRLGTDTQY

d_gene: .
j_gene: TRBJ1-2
v_gene: TRBV5-1
CDR3aa: ASSLETGRSYGYT

d_gene: .
j_gene: TRBJ1-2
v_gene: TRBV5-4
CDR3aa: ASSLEGPYGYT

d_gene: .
j_gene: TRBJ1-1
v_gene: TRBV6-1
CDR3aa: ASSEQGFTEAF

d_gene: TRBD1
j_gene: TRBJ1-2
v_gene: TRBV5-4
CDR3aa: ASSSDRGYTGYT

d_gene: TRBD1
j_gene: TRBJ2-7
v_gene: TRBV7-8
CDR3aa: ASSAETGYYEQY

d_gene: .
j_gene: TRBJ1-1
v_gene: TRBV18
CDR3aa: ASSPEWHEAF

d_gene: .
j_gene: TRBJ2-1
v_gene: TRBV29-1
CDR3aa: SVESHNEQF

d_gene: .
j_gene: TRBJ2-7
v_gene: TRBV11-2
CDR3aa: ASSTRLETYEQY

d_gene: TRBD2
j_gene: TRBJ2-6
v_gene: TRBV11-2
CDR3aa: ASSFPTRGGRGANVLT

d_gene: .
j_gene: TRBJ1-5
v_gene: TRBV27
CDR3aa: ASSSTGSRVGAQPQH

d_gene: .
j_gene: TRBJ2-5
v_gene: TRBV9
CDR3aa: ASSVRGGETQY

d_gene: TRBD1
j_gene: TRBJ2-7
v_gene: TRBV27
CDR3aa: ASSWGQGRGEQY

d_gene: TRBD1
j_gene: TRBJ1-4
v_gene: TRBV2
CDR3aa: ASSEDRINEKLF

d_gene: .
j_gene: TRBJ2-7
v_gene: TRBV2
CDR3aa: ASIGGSSYEQY

d_gene: TRBD2
j_gene: TRBJ2-3
v_gene: TRBV5-1
CDR3aa: ASSLDLSGGATDTQY

d_gene: TRBD2
j_gene: TRBJ2-3
v_gene: TRBV10-3
CDR3aa: ATLAGVTDTQY

d_gene: .
j_gene: TRBJ2-5
v_gene: TRBV5-5
CDR3aa: ASSLVPGRQETQY

d_gene: TRBD1
j_gene: TRBJ2-1
v_gene: TRBV5-6
CDR3aa: ASSLGQGANEQF

d_gene: TRBD1
j_gene: TRBJ2-1
v_gene: TRBV7-9
CDR3aa: ASSLGLGQGGGEQF

d_gene: TRBD1
j_gene: TRBJ1-1
v_gene: TRBV19
CDR3aa: ASSMTQGAGEAF

d_gene: TRBD2
j_gene: TRBJ2-5
v_gene: TRBV5-1
CDR3aa: ASSLRAGDQETQY

d_gene: .
j_gene: TRBJ1-5
v_gene: TRBV7-2
CDR3aa: ASSLDFQPQH

d_gene: .
j_gene: TRBJ2-5
v_gene: TRBV15
CDR3aa: ATSWGPGRHPLGETQY

d_gene: .
j_gene: TRBJ2-5
v_gene: TRBV6-5
CDR3aa: ASSYSGDRLQETQY

d_gene: .
j_gene: TRBJ1-6
v_gene: TRBV21-1
CDR3aa: ASTRASSYNSPLH

d_gene: .
j_gene: TRBJ1-4
v_gene: TRBV2
CDR3aa: ASKAAGTPNEKLF

d_gene: TRBD2
j_gene: TRBJ2-7
v_gene: TRBV5-1
CDR3aa: ASSPTGTSGYEQY

d_gene: TRBD1
j_gene: TRBJ2-7
v_gene: TRBV6-1
CDR3aa: ASPTDRERYEQY

d_gene: TRBD1
j_gene: TRBJ2-1
v_gene: TRBV27
CDR3aa: ASRTGIPSEQF